This T cell receptor beta chain emerged from a study of T cells after yellow fever vaccination. Study in general: Preparation used SMART-Seq v4 Ultra Low Input for the low-cell-number fractions.

Notes on the study in general: Contaminants from the bulk population, in the form of abundant clonotypes, could be found in FACS-sorted repertoires. Researchers noted that a small share of clonotypes showed up in both CD4 and CD8 compartments. Post-booster repertoires contained most primary-vaccination clones again (about 95% CD4, around 89% CD8).

CDR1 and CDR2 (germline): SGHTA, FQGNSA. V was pared by 2 bases and J by 5 bases, with 8 bases of the junction left unmatched. The CDR3 consists of 16 residues. Via MiXCR, TCRdb re-called the 5' RACE reads, giving one row per CDR3 protein. The data contain about 300,000 distinct CDR3 sequences, 6.8% of them seen just once; the ten biggest clones take up 15% to 20%. This clonotype appeared a few times. Antigen: not known. The chain has TRBV7-2 and TRBJ2-5; 10 nucleotides match TRBD2. The source material was PBMCs, sampled around 45 days after the first yellow fever vaccination. This receptor was obtained from a young man who received the YFV17D yellow fever vaccine. The CDR3 here is CASSLRASGGVETQYF. In DNA, the CDR3 is TGTGCCAGCAGCTTACGGGCTAGCGGGGGCGTGGAGACCCAGTACTTC.